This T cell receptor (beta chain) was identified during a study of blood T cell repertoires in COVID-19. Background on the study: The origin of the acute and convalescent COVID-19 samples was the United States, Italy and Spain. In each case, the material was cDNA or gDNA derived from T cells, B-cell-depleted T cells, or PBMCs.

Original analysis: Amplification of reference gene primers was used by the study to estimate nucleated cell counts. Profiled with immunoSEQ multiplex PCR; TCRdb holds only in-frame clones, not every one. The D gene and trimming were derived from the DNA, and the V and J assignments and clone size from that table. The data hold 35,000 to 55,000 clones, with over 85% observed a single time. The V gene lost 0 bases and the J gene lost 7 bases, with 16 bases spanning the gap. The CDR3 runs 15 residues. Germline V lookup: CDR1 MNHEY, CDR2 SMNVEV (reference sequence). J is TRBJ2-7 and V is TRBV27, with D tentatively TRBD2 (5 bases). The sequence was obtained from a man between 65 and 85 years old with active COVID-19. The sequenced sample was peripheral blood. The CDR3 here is CASSLSGQPTGEQYF. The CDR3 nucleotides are TGTGCCAGCAGTTTATCTGGGCAGCCCACGGGGGAGCAGTACTTC.